This TCR beta chain was captured in a study of T cell changes during pregnancy in multiple sclerosis. CDR3 length equals 14 residues. Germline V lookup: CDR1 MGHRA, CDR2 YSYEKL. Trimming left V 0 bases short and J 1 base short, with 6 bases between. Sequencing was performed with immunoSEQ multiplex PCR; in TCRdb, only in-frame clones are kept and a portion is missing. Of under 40,000 clones listed, almost 90% are singletons. The V call is TRBV4-1, the J call TRBJ1-1; D is unresolved. The source of this sequence is a female donor with multiple sclerosis, enrolled in a pregnancy study. The specimen was CD8+ T cells from peripheral blood mononuclear cells, collected after pregnancy. The CDR3 region is CASSQDLANTEAFF. The CDR3 nucleotides read TGCGCCAGCAGCCAAGATTTGGCGAACACTGAAGCTTTCTTT.